The rows below give T cell receptor beta chains drawn from one sample of a study of cytomegalovirus exposure and HLA in healthy donors. Using immunoSEQ multiplex PCR, the repertoire was profiled, and TCRdb retains in-frame clones only, with some absent. The sample yields around 130,000 clones, 60% to 75% seen once. Sequencing input: PBMCs. These receptors came from a woman aged 40 to 50 in good health and CMV-seropositive. Each CDR3 is given with its conserved first and last residue.

V gene	CDR3 length	J gene	CDR3 protein
TRBV7-2	13	TRBJ2-7	CASSFSEGYEQYF
TRBV30	21	TRBJ2-1	CAWSAPGLAGAFTHFPDEQFF
TRBV30	14	TRBJ1-5	CAWSGGQGHQPQHF
TRBV20-1	11	TRBJ2-5	CSAGRWETQYF
TRBV4-2	17	TRBJ2-3	CASSQRTSGGSTDTQYF
TRBV7-6	16	TRBJ1-4	CASSTDRGGTNEKLFF
TRBV6-6	13	TRBJ2-3	CASRRGLQDTQYF
TRBV10-3	15	TRBJ2-7	CAISAAGTASYEQYF
TRBV19	16	TRBJ1-6	CASSTRQGTYNSPLHF
TRBV6-4	16	TRBJ2-7	CASSETSGRAIDEQYF
TRBV4-1	17	TRBJ1-1	CASSQDPQTGLNTEAFF
TRBV5-1	15	TRBJ2-1	CASSLVAGSGNEQFF
TRBV5-4	14	TRBJ2-1	CASSLGLTNNEQFF
TRBV19	16	TRBJ1-5	CASKSSPGGTNQPQHF
TRBV28	14	TRBJ2-3	CASTPGRSTDTQYF
TRBV7-9	13	TRBJ1-2	CSSSLAQGWGYTF
TRBV29-1	12	TRBJ1-2	CSVDEVNYGYTF
TRBV5-4	16	TRBJ2-1	CASSLAGAGIINEQFF
TRBV6-1	14	TRBJ2-7	CASRGGGLPPEQYF
TRBV6-1	16	TRBJ1-5	CASSEAGGGADQPQHF
TRBV7-9	13	TRBJ2-3	CASGGAGTDTQYF
TRBV7-9	15	TRBJ2-1	CASSPGTILYNEQFF
TRBV7-9	14	TRBJ1-1	CASSLQGSDTEAFF
TRBV6-6	16	TRBJ1-1	CASSYSTGFRGTEAFF
TRBV15	15	TRBJ1-4	CATSDGTGANEKLFF
TRBV5-6	14	TRBJ2-7	CASSLGVRGYEQYF
TRBV10-3	13	TRBJ1-1	CAISREVYTEAFF